This T cell receptor (beta chain) was captured in a study of shared clonotypes between healthy human individuals. Background on the study: Three CD4 naive, three CD4 memory, two CD8 naive and one CD8 memory plate were used per donor.

The data were produced by immunoSEQ multiplex PCR, yet TCRdb's version contains in-frame clones alone and is incomplete. The table has under 1,100,000 clones, about three quarters seen once; the top ten hold 1.4% to 1.5%. This CDR3 is 13 amino acids long. Germline lookup yields CDR1 MGHDK and CDR2 SYGVNS. This clone has only one observation. Germline is not matched at one junction end, which may reflect a read error. The genes are TRBV25-1 and TRBJ2-7, with D possibly TRBD1 on 5 matching bases. This clonotype originated in a young man in good health. The sequenced material came from memory CD4+ T cells sorted from blood. Subset meaning: CD45RA-negative fraction. Here the CDR3 reads CASSGTPSHEQYF. Written as DNA, the CDR3 is TGTGCCAGCAGTGGGACACCCTCCCACGAGCAGTACTTC.